This paragraph covers one TCR beta chain sequence. Its antigen is still unknown. This sample is drawn from a study of shared clonotypes between healthy human individuals. The overall study: CD4 naive cells filled three plates per donor, CD4 memory three, CD8 naive two and CD8 memory one. Overall study findings and caveats: An expected dependence of interdonor clonotype sharing on sequencing depth was noted.

Positively selected for CCR7, the CD45RO-negative cells used as naive CD8 cells excluded terminally differentiated effector memory CD45RA+ cells. The V gene end was trimmed by 2 bases and the J gene end by 3 bases; junction bases not matched to a gene: 9. Germline CDR1 reads SGHTA; CDR2 reads FQGNSA. CDR3 length equals 17 residues. Measured with immunoSEQ multiplex PCR; TCRdb has only the in-frame clones, and not every one. The sample lists more than 2 million clones, over 85% occurring once. This clonotype was obtained from a man aged 18 to 35 in good health. Some clones in this sample may be carry-over from other donors' samples. V is TRBV7-2 and J is TRBJ2-2, with TRBD2 matching over 7 bases. The sequenced material came from naive CD8+ T cells from PBMCs. As DNA, the CDR3 is TGTGCCAGCAGCTTAATACGGGGACTAAGATACACCGGGGAGCTGTTTTTT. Translated, it gives CASSLIRGLRYTGELFF.